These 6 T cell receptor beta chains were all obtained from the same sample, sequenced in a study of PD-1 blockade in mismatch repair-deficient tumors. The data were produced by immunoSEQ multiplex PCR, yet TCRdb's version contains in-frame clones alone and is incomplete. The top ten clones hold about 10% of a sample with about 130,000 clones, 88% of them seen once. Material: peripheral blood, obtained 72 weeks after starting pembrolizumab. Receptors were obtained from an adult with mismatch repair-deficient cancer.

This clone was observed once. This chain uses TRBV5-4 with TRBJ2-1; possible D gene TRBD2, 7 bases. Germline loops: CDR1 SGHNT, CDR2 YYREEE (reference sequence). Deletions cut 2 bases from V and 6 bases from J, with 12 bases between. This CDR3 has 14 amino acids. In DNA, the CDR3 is TGTGCCAGCAGCTTTGGCGGGGGCCCCAATGAGCAGTTCTTC. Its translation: CASSFGGGPNEQFF. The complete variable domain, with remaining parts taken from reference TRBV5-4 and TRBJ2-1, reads ETGVTQSPTHLIKTRGQQVTLRCSSQSGHNTVSWYQQALGQGPQFIFQYYREEENGRGNFPPRFSGLQFPNYSSELNVNALELDDSALYLCASSFGGGPNEQFFGPGTRLTVL.

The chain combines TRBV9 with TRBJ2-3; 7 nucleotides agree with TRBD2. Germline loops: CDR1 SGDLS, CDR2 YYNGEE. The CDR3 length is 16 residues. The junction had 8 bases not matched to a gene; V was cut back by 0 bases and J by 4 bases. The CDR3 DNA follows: TGTGCCAGCAGCGTAGGAGGGCGGGAGTACTCAGATACGCAGTATTTT. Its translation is CASSVGGREYSDTQYF.

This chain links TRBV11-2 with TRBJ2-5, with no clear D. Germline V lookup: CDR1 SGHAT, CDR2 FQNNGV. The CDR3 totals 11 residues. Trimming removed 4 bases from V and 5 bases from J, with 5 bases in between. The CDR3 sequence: CASSSLETQYF. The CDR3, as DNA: TGTGCCAGCAGCTCTCTGGAGACCCAGTACTTC.

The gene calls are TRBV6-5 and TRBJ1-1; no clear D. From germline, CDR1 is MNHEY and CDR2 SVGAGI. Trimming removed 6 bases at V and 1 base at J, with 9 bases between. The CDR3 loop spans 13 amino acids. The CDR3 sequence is CASSSTENTEAFF. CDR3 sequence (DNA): TGTGCCAGCAGCTCGACCGAGAACACTGAAGCTTTCTTT.

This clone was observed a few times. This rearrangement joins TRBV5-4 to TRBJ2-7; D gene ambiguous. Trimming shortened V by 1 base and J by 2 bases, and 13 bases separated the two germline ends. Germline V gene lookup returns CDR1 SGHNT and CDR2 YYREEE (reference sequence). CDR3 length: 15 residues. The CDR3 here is CASSLWPEGTYEQYF. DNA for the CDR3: TGTGCCAGCAGCTTGTGGCCGGAAGGAACCTACGAGCAGTACTTC.

CDR3: CASSQGLDFPGELFF. The CDR3 DNA sequence: TGTGCCAGCAGTCAGGGACTAGATTTCCCCGGGGAGCTGTTTTTT. The rearrangement joins TRBV6-5 to TRBJ2-2, with 8 bases matching TRBD2. The CDR3 totals 15 residues. Trimming took 5 bases from V and 6 from J; bases not matched to a gene: 8. Germline V gene data show CDR1 as MNHEY and CDR2 as SVGAGI.